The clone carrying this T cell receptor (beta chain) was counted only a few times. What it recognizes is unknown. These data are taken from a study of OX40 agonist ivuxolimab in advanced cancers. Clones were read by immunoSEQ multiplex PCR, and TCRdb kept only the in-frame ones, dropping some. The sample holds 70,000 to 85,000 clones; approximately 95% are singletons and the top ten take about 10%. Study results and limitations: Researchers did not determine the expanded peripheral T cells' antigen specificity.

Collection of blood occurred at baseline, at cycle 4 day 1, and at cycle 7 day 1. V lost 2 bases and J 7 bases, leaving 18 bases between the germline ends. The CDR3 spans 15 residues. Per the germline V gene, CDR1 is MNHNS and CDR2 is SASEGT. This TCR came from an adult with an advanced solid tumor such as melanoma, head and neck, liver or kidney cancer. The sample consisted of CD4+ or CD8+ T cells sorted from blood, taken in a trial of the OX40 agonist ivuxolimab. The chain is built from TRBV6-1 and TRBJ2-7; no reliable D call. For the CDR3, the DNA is TGTGCCAGCAGTGAATGGTGGAGTCCTGAAAGGGAGCAGTACTTC. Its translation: CASSEWWSPEREQYF.